This TCR beta chain was identified during a study of PD-1 blockade in classical Hodgkin lymphoma. Study-wide results and caveats: For complete responders, baseline diversity was comparable to that of newly diagnosed patients. Patients starting nivolumab under 1 year after ASCT were excluded. Compared with healthy donors, newly diagnosed patients reportedly showed lower baseline TCR diversity. Significantly greater TCR diversity emerged by C4D1 in CD4+ cells but not CD8+ cells.

Method: immunoSEQ multiplex PCR; TCRdb's copy keeps in-frame clones and lacks some. This table holds about 27,000 clones, over 60% found once. To note about this clone: What it binds is unknown.

The sample's time point: cycle 4 day 1 (C4D1), after more than five weeks of nivolumab. All the patients suffered relapse after autologous stem cell transplantation, and brentuximab vedotin exposure differed. Germline CDR1 is LGHNA and CDR2 is YNFKEQ. This CDR3 is 15 amino acids long. Trimming removed 2 bases from V and 4 bases from J, with 12 bases in between. The sequence derives from a human donor with classical Hodgkin lymphoma. This material consisted of peripheral blood mononuclear cells (PBMCs), taken before the fourth cycle of nivolumab. The V and J genes are TRBV4-2 and TRBJ1-5, with D perhaps matching TRBD1 (6 bases). The CDR3 loop reads CASSQYGQGNQPQHF. The DNA for the CDR3 is TGTGCCAGCAGCCAATATGGGCAGGGGAATCAGCCCCAGCATTTT.